A single sample is the source of the 5 T cell receptor beta chains below, sequenced in a study of tumor and adjacent non-tumor tissue in lung cancer (dated by TCRdb to 2016 to 2019). RNA was extracted from bulk unsorted tissue and checked for quality with a NanoDrop ND-1000 and an Agilent 2100. Distant non-tumor tissue taken more than 3 cm from the tumor edge was used as the normal lung sample. The protocol used for the library was multiplex PCR. Sequencing instrument: Illumina HiSeq 2500. Following protocols modified from ARM-PCR, the researchers constructed TCRbeta libraries through three rounds of nested PCR with primers (Table S4). TCRdb itself trimmed the public reads at Q25 with fastp, ran MiXCR and retained productive beta chains. Rows are unified per CDR3 protein, each entry keeping the most common DNA and genes. The table for this sample lists around 80,000 distinct CDR3 sequences; approximately 80% of them were counted only once. In total, the top ten clones hold 51% of the sample.

The sequenced sample consisted of distant non-tumor lung tissue. Every receptor here comes from a man in his 60s with non-small cell lung cancer.

About this clonotype itself: This clone may be a read error of a much larger clone one base away. The chain joins TRBV20-1 to TRBJ2-3, with D perhaps matching TRBD2 (5 bases). V was cut by 7 bases and J by 0 bases, with 14 bases left in between. Per germline, CDR1 DFQATT and CDR2 SNEGSKA (reference sequence). This CDR3 has 14 amino acids. CDR3 coding DNA: TGCAGTGTTGGCGGGTATTCGAGCACAGATACGCAGTATTTT. Amino acids: CSVGGYSSTDTQYF.

Regarding this clonotype: Its ends do not fully match the called genes, so a read error is possible. This chain joins TRBV11-2 and TRBJ2-5; maybe TRBD1 (5 bases). This CDR3 has 16 amino acids. Germline V CDR1 and CDR2: SGHAT, FQNNGV. The CDR3 loop is CASSSTMGRPKESQYF. The CDR3 nucleotides are TGTGCCAGCAGCTCCACAATGGGGCGTCCAAAGGAGAGCCAGTACTTC.

The chain has TRBV19 and TRBJ1-1; D not resolved. V lost 7 bases to trimming and J lost 4 bases, with 19 bases between them. There are 15 residues in the CDR3. Germline values: CDR1 LNHDA, CDR2 SQIVND (reference sequence). For the CDR3, the DNA is TGTGCCAGTACCACCGGGGAGGTGCGGGTCACTGAAGCTTTCTTT. Translated: CASTTGEVRVTEAFF.

About this clonotype: The CDR3 carries no conserved terminal phenylalanine or tryptophan, so it likely arises from a read error. The V and J genes are TRBV29-1 and TRBJ2-1, with D tentatively TRBD2 (6 bases). Germline V CDR1 and CDR2: SQVTM, ANQGSEA. V was clipped by 3 bases and J by 7 bases, with 16 bases between them. This CDR3 spans 14 amino acids. CDR3 sequence (DNA): TGCAGCGTTGAGCTACTAGCCGGCATGAATGAGCAGTTCCTC. This gives the protein CSVELLAGMNEQFL.

Comments on this clonotype: At one end, the junction sequence differs from germline, possibly due to a read error. The gene calls are TRBV5-4 and TRBJ2-5, with 7 bases lining up with TRBD2. The length of the CDR3 is 14 residues. Per the germline V gene, CDR1 is SGHNT and CDR2 is YYREEE (reference sequence). DNA of the CDR3: TGTGCCAGCAAAGGGGACTACCTCCAAGAGACCCAGCACTTC. This codes for CASKGDYLQETQHF.